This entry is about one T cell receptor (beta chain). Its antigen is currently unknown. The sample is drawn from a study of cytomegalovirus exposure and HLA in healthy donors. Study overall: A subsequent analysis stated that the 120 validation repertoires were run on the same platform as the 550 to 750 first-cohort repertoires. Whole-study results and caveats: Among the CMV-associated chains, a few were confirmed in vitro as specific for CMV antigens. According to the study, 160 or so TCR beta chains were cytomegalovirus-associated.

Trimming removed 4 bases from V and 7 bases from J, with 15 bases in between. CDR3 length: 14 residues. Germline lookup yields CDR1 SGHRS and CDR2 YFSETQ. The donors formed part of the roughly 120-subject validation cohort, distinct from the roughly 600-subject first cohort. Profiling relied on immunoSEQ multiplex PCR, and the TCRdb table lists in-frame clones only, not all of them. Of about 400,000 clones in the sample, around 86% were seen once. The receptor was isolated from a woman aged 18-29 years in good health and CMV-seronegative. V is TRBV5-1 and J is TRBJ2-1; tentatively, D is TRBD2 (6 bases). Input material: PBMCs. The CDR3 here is CASSTNTRGNEQFF. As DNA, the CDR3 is TGCGCCAGCAGCACTAACACCCGGGGGAATGAGCAGTTCTTC.